These T cell receptor beta chains were read from a single sample in a study of cytomegalovirus exposure and HLA in healthy donors. Some clones are missing from TCRdb's copy, which holds only in-frame ones; the method was immunoSEQ multiplex PCR. The table shows 150,000 to 200,000 clones, with around 85% occurring only once. The sample consisted of PBMCs. These receptors all come from a young man in good health and CMV-seropositive. CDR3s include the opening cysteine and the closing phenylalanine or tryptophan. Fields, in order: D gene, V gene, J gene, clone size, CDR3 DNA, CDR3 protein. D genes are given only for firm matches. Size is stated for part of the rows, as once, few or many counts, or as a class when the clone is expanded.

>TRBD2|TRBV27|TRBJ2-2|.
TGTGCCAGCAGTGCCCACTACTCTAGCGGGGGCGAAGAGCTGTTTTTT
CASSAHYSSGGEELFF
>.|TRBV7-8|TRBJ2-5|.
TGTGCCAGCAGCCTGGAACAGGGTTGGCAAGAGACCCAGTACTTC
CASSLEQGWQETQYF
>TRBD2|TRBV30|TRBJ2-5|.
TGTGCCTGGGGACCGGGACTAGCGGGGTTAGAGACCCAGTACTTC
CAWGPGLAGLETQYF
>.|TRBV29-1|TRBJ1-2|.
TGCAGCGTTGTCCCAGGGGAAAAGGATGGCTACACCTTC
CSVVPGEKDGYTF
>TRBD2|TRBV9|TRBJ2-3|.
TGTGCCAGCAGCGTAGGCTTGGACGGGACTAGCGGGGGGGCTCTCACAGATACGCAGTATTTT
CASSVGLDGTSGGALTDTQYF
>.|TRBV2|TRBJ1-6|.
TGTGCCAGCAGGAGATCCCCGGGAGAATCACCCCTCCACTTT
CASRRSPGESPLHF
>TRBD2|TRBV28|TRBJ2-7|.
TGTGCCAGCAGTCTAGGACTAGCTTTGAAATACGAGCAGTACTTC
CASSLGLALKYEQYF
>TRBD1|TRBV11-2|TRBJ2-7|.
TGTGCCAGCAGCTTAGTTCAGACAGGGTTGGGTTACGAGCAGTACTTC
CASSLVQTGLGYEQYF
>.|TRBV6-6|TRBJ1-2|.
TGTGCCAGCAGCCCGACAGAGGGCTACACCTTC
CASSPTEGYTF
>TRBD1|TRBV11-3|TRBJ2-7|once
TGTGCCAGCAGCTTTCCGAGGACAGGGGACGAGCAGTACTTC
CASSFPRTGDEQYF
>.|TRBV19|TRBJ2-7|.
TGTGCCAGTAGTATTGTGGACTCGAACTCCTACGAGCAGTACTTC
CASSIVDSNSYEQYF
>TRBD2|TRBV4-1|TRBJ2-7|.
TGCGCCAGCAGCCAAGACCCCCCGGGAGGTTCCTACGAGCAGTACTTC
CASSQDPPGGSYEQYF
>TRBD1|TRBV9|TRBJ1-3|.
TGTGCCAGCAGTGGACAGGCTGGAAACACCATATATTTT
CASSGQAGNTIYF
>.|TRBV5-6|TRBJ2-2|.
.
CASSLALLADPGAVFF
>.|TRBV4-1|TRBJ2-5|.
TGCGCCAGCAGCCCTAACCCGAGCCGACAAGAGACCCAGTACTTC
CASSPNPSRQETQYF
>.|TRBV27|TRBJ1-3|few
TGTGCCAGCACGGACTTAATCGGGGGAAACACCATATATTTT
CASTDLIGGNTIYF
>TRBD2|TRBV18|TRBJ2-1|.
TGTGCCAGCTCACAAGGTCGGGGGGGCGGTAGCTCCTACAATGAGCAGTTCTTC
CASSQGRGGGSSYNEQFF
>.|TRBV11-2|TRBJ2-1|.
TGTGCCAGCAGCCCTTATTTATCGACACGGCTGCTTGAGCAGTTCTTC
CASSPYLSTRLLEQFF
>TRBD1|TRBV5-1|TRBJ1-2|.
TGCGCCAGCAGCTTGGGGGGGGACAGTCAAGGCTACACCTTC
CASSLGGDSQGYTF
>.|TRBV5-1|TRBJ1-4|.
TGCGCCAGCAGCTTGATACAGGGTAACGAAAAACTGTTTTTT
CASSLIQGNEKLFF
>.|TRBV2|TRBJ1-6|.
TGTGCCAGCGCTACTGCGACCTATAATTCACCCCTCCACTTT
CASATATYNSPLHF
>TRBD2|TRBV7-8|TRBJ2-1|.
TGTGCCAGCAGCTTACCGAATAGCGGGAGAGGCGATGAGCAGTTCTTC
CASSLPNSGRGDEQFF
>.|TRBV7-9|TRBJ1-2|.
TGTGCCAGCAGCCCTTGGGGAGAAAACAACTATGGCTACACCTTC
CASSPWGENNYGYTF
>.|TRBV6-6|TRBJ2-7|few
TGTGCCAGCAGTTATGGTCCCGGGGGCTACGAGCAGTACTTC
CASSYGPGGYEQYF
>TRBD1|TRBV18|TRBJ2-3|.
TGTGCCAGCTCACCCCGTGGGACAGGGGGAACAGATACGCAGTATTTT
CASSPRGTGGTDTQYF
>.|TRBV30|TRBJ2-3|.
TGTGCCTGGGTAGCGGAGTACACAGATACGCAGTATTTT
CAWVAEYTDTQYF